The 30 T cell receptor beta chains below all came from one sample that was sequenced in a study of metastatic and nonmetastatic thyroid tumors. Patients were all untreated before their thyroid surgery. TCRdb reprocessed the PCR reads using MiXCR. The sample shows 80,000 to 85,000 clones, 12% of them seen only once. The specimen was tumor tissue. The receptors originated from a female donor with papillary thyroid cancer or a benign thyroid nodule (not recorded which). Some clones in this sample may be carry-over from other donors' samples.

This clone was detected only a few times. A much larger clone sits a single nucleotide away, making a read error possible. The same CDR3 arises from other DNA sequences in this sample as well. V usage is TRBV28 and J usage is TRBJ2-1; D might be TRBD2 (8 bases). The CDR3 runs to 19 residues. V was pared by 10 bases and J by 2 bases, with 30 bases between. Per germline, CDR1 MDHEN and CDR2 SYDVKM. This CDR3 reads CATTNKDRVIAGPYNEQFF. The CDR3 coding sequence is TGTGCCACAACGAACAAAGACAGGGTAATAGCGGGACCCTACAATGAGCAGTTCTTC.

This clone showed up many times. The V call is TRBV2, the J call TRBJ2-1; maybe TRBD1 (5 bases). The CDR3 has 12 residues. CDR1 SNHLY and CDR2 FYNNEI come from the germline V gene. V lost 8 bases and J 6 bases, leaving 11 bases between the germline ends. CDR3 residues: CASLQTVNEQFF. CDR3 coding DNA: TGTGCCAGCTTACAGACAGTCAATGAGCAGTTCTTC. Drawing the rest from reference TRBV2 and TRBJ2-1, the complete variable domain is EPEVTQTPSHQVTQMGQEVILRCVPISNHLYFYWYRQILGQKVEFLVSFYNNEISEKSEIFDDQFSVERPDGSNFTLKIRSTKLEDSAMYFCASLQTVNEQFFGPGTRLTVL.

This clone was picked up many times. V gene TRBV11-3 combines with J gene TRBJ2-2, with 10 positions matching TRBD1. There are 15 residues in the CDR3. Unmatched junction bases numbered 8, after V lost 6 bases and J lost 7 bases. The V gene's germline CDR1 is SGHNT and CDR2 YENEEA. The CDR3 loop is CASSPGQGEGGELFF. As DNA, the CDR3 is TGTGCCAGCAGTCCTGGACAGGGGGAGGGCGGGGAGCTGTTTTTT.

This clone was observed many times. The chain links TRBV5-1 to TRBJ1-4, with 12 bases identical to TRBD1. In germline, CDR1 is SGHRS, CDR2 YFSETQ. Trimming took 0 bases from V and 5 from J; bases not matched to a gene: 8. This CDR3 spans 18 amino acids. Written as DNA, the CDR3 is TGCGCCAGCAGCTTGGGGGACAGGGGGCCTTACGCCAATGAAAAACTGTTTTTT. Translated: CASSLGDRGPYANEKLFF.

This clone has ten or more counts. This chain uses TRBV12-3 or TRBV12-4 with TRBJ2-7; D may be TRBD1 or TRBD2 (5 bases each). V lost 5 bases, J lost 11 bases, and 13 bases lay in between. The CDR3 covers 11 residues. CDR3 DNA: TGTGCCAGCAGTCAGGGAGTAGGGGAGTACTTC. It encodes CASSQGVGEYF.

This chain uses TRBV5-4 with TRBJ2-1; no firm D call. The V and J ends lost 1 base and 1 base respectively, with 9 bases between them. This CDR3 has 15 residues. The germline gives CDR1 SGHNT, CDR2 YYREEE (reference sequence). This CDR3 is CASSLRLASYNEQFF. The CDR3 DNA is TGTGCCAGCAGCTTGCGGTTGGCATCCTACAATGAGCAGTTCTTC.

In its sample, this clone was seen many times. CDR3 protein: CASSLGGITDTQYF. CDR3 bases: TGTGCCAGCAGTCTGGGGGGGATCACAGATACGCAGTATTTT. The V and J genes are TRBV11-3 and TRBJ2-3, with 7 bases fitting TRBD2. CDR3 length equals 14 residues. Losses at the gene ends were 6 bases for V and 2 bases for J; bases not matched to a gene: 5. The germline V gene has CDR1 SGHNT and CDR2 YENEEA.

As for this clone: Other DNA sequences in the sample encode the same CDR3. This sequence joins TRBV9 and TRBJ2-7, with 7 bases that match TRBD1. The CDR3 is 13 residues long. Germline CDR1 and CDR2: SGDLS and YYNGEE. V was pared by 2 bases and J by 5 bases, with 4 bases of the junction left unmatched. The chain's CDR3 is CASSVLQGHEQYF. The CDR3 DNA follows: TGTGCCAGCAGCGTGTTACAGGGGCACGAGCAGTACTTC. Full variable domain (remainder filled in from reference TRBV9 and TRBJ2-7): DSGVTQTPKHLITATGQRVTLRCSPRSGDLSVYWYQQSLDQGLQFLIQYYNGEERAKGNILERFSAQQFPDLHSELNLSSLELGDSALYFCASSVLQGHEQYFGPGTRLTVT.

Many counts were recorded for this clone. This chain connects TRBV20-1 to TRBJ2-1; 9 bases fit TRBD2. The CDR3 has 16 residues. The V and J ends lost 0 bases and 9 bases, in that order; junction bases with no gene match: 12. Germline V gives CDR1 DFQATT, CDR2 SNEGSKA (reference sequence). The CDR3, as DNA: TGCAGTGCTAGAGATCTCGTTTCAGCGGGAGGCCCTGAGCAGTTCTTC. This encodes CSARDLVSAGGPEQFF.

Only a few counts were recorded for this clone. This may be a read error, as it is one base from a much larger clone. The V call is TRBV19, the J call TRBJ2-1; TRBD1 agrees at 7 bases. Germline-derived CDR1 and CDR2 are LNHDA and SQIVND (reference sequence). This CDR3 comprises 14 residues. V shed 9 bases, J shed 5 bases, and the junction held 10 bases outside the gene matches. CDR3 bases: TGTGCCAGCAGCCGGGACAGTTTCAACAATGAGCAGTTCTTC. Residues: CASSRDSFNNEQFF. The complete variable domain, with remaining parts taken from reference TRBV19 and TRBJ2-1, reads DGGITQSPKYLFRKEGQNVTLSCEQNLNHDAMYWYRQDPGQGLRLIYYSQIVNDFQKGDIAEGYSVSREKKESFPLTVTSAQKNPTAFYLCASSRDSFNNEQFFGPGTRLTVL.

This clone has ten or more counts. The chain has TRBV5-4 and TRBJ2-2; TRBD2 matches 13 bases. V trimming: 0 bases; J trimming: 4 bases; junction bases outside the gene matches: 6. There are 18 residues in the CDR3. Germline V gene sequence: CDR1 SGHNT, CDR2 YYREEE (reference sequence). CDR3 sequence: CASSLVGLAGPGTGELFF. CDR3 bases: TGTGCCAGCAGCTTGGTGGGACTAGCGGGACCTGGCACCGGGGAGCTGTTTTTT.

Points on this clone: A read error may be the cause here, since a much bigger clone is one base away. The CDR3 nucleotides read TGTGCCAGCAGCAGACCCGGTACAGGGACCCCCCGGGAGCAGTTCTTC. This gives the protein CASSRPGTGTPREQFF. V and J are TRBV4-2 and TRBJ2-1, with D possibly TRBD1 on 6 matching bases. Trimming stripped 5 bases from V and 10 bases from J, with 24 bases between. The germline V gene encodes CDR1 LGHNA and CDR2 YNFKEQ. The CDR3 length is 16 residues.

Ten or more counts support this clone. The rearrangement uses TRBV30 and TRBJ1-1; D ambiguous. The V end was cut by 2 bases, the J end by 0 bases, with 7 bases between. This CDR3 is built from 13 residues. CDR1 is GTSNPN and CDR2 is SVGIG in the germline V gene (reference sequence). The CDR3 spells CAWSKLMNTEAFF. The CDR3 coding sequence is TGTGCCTGGAGTAAACTCATGAACACTGAAGCTTTCTTT.

This clone appeared many times. This rearrangement joins TRBV11-2 to TRBJ1-1; D not resolved. The germline V gene encodes CDR1 SGHAT and CDR2 FQNNGV. The CDR3 spans 12 residues. V was pared by 9 bases and J by 1 base, with 9 bases between. The CDR3 here is CASGYWNTEAFF. The CDR3, as DNA: TGTGCCAGTGGGTATTGGAACACTGAAGCTTTCTTT.

This clone occurred many times. The J gene is TRBJ2-7, the V gene TRBV28; 7 bases fit TRBD1. With V trimmed by 7 bases and J by 3 bases, 9 bases remained unmatched. CDR3 length: 14 amino acids. The V gene's germline CDR1 is MDHEN and CDR2 SYDVKM. The CDR3 region has the DNA TGTGCCAGCAAACCGGGACAGATCTACTACGAGCAGTACTTC. Amino acids: CASKPGQIYYEQYF.

The sample holds a few counts of this clone. Germline and junction disagree at one end, which may indicate a read error. The chain uses TRBV29-1 and TRBJ2-2; TRBD2 is a possible D gene (5 bases). Germline CDR1 SQVTM, CDR2 ANQGSEA. This CDR3 comprises 12 residues. CDR3 coding DNA: TGCAGCGTTGGGGCGATGGGTGGGGAGATGTTTTTT. It encodes CSVGAMGGEMFF.

This clone was detected many times. It may be a read error: a sequence one base away is much more abundant. The CDR3 does not close with the conserved phenylalanine or tryptophan, likely indicating a read error. The same CDR3 can be traced to other DNA sequences in this sample. The CDR3 loop is CASSSPENRDGYTL. The CDR3, as DNA: TGCGCCAGCAGCTCCCCCGAAAACAGGGATGGCTACACCCTC. The chain combines TRBV5-1 with TRBJ1-2; D perhaps matches TRBD1 (6 bases). Germline V gives CDR1 SGHRS, CDR2 YFSETQ. This CDR3 comprises 14 residues. V was trimmed by 3 bases and J by 6 bases, leaving 15 bases between them.

This clone has at least ten counts. The V gene is TRBV30, the J gene TRBJ2-3, with 7 bases aligning to TRBD2. The CDR3 consists of 15 residues. The trim removed 2 bases at V and 1 base at J, leaving 6 bases unmatched. The V gene's germline CDR1 is GTSNPN and CDR2 SVGIG (reference sequence). The CDR3 nucleotides read TGTGCCTGGAGTTATAGTCTAGCGGGCACAGATACGCAGTATTTT. Translation: CAWSYSLAGTDTQYF.

Turning to this clone: A read error may be the cause here, since a much bigger clone is one base away. The chain carries TRBV6-2 or TRBV6-3 and TRBJ2-2; D is possibly TRBD1 (5 bases). V was cut by 7 bases and J by 4 bases, with 16 bases left in between. This CDR3 contains 15 residues. Germline V gene sequence: CDR1 MNHEY, CDR2 SVGEGT. CDR3 in amino acids: CASIPRVRTTGELFF. CDR3 DNA sequence: TGTGCCAGCATCCCCAGGGTGCGGACCACCGGGGAGCTGTTTTTT.

For this clone: This could be a read error, since a much larger clone is one nucleotide away. The chain employs TRBV19 and TRBJ2-1; D not certain. Trimming removed 4 bases from V and 7 bases from J, with 14 bases in between. CDR1 and CDR2 (germline): LNHDA, SQIVND (reference sequence). The length of the CDR3 is 14 residues. In DNA form, the CDR3 reads TGTGCCAGTAGTAGCTACCAGCTGAGGAATGAGCAGTTCTTC. Protein sequence: CASSSYQLRNEQFF.

In its sample, this clone was seen many times. This CDR3 reads CASSELRLERQETQYF. CDR3 coding DNA: TGTGCCAGCAGTGAGCTACGACTAGAGAGACAAGAGACCCAGTACTTC. The chain is built from TRBV6-1 and TRBJ2-5; D is perhaps TRBD2 (6 bases). This CDR3 is built from 16 residues. Trimming shortened V by 3 bases and J by 2 bases, and 16 bases separated the two germline ends. Germline-derived CDR1 and CDR2 are MNHNS and SASEGT.

This clone was counted many times. The rearrangement uses TRBV7-2 and TRBJ2-1; a weak D match, TRBD2 (6 bases). The V and J ends lost 5 bases and 4 bases respectively, with 15 bases between them. Germline V lookup: CDR1 SGHTA, CDR2 FQGNSA. The CDR3 spans 15 residues. The DNA of the CDR3 is TGTGCCAGCAGCCCCTCGGAGGGAGCTTACAATGAGCAGTTCTTC. It specifies CASSPSEGAYNEQFF.

This clone was counted ten times or more. The chain joins TRBV5-1 to TRBJ2-3, with D perhaps matching TRBD1 (5 bases). The CDR3 length is 16 residues. Germline loops: CDR1 SGHRS, CDR2 YFSETQ. Trimming took off 3 bases at V and 11 bases at J, with 25 bases between the two ends. Here the CDR3 reads CASSSGRGHTYQGQYF. The CDR3 DNA reads as TGCGCCAGCAGCTCTGGTAGGGGCCACACATATCAGGGGCAGTATTTT.

This clone was counted between two and nine times. This sequence may be a read error, since a much larger clone differs from it by one base. The chain recombines TRBV7-3 with TRBJ2-3; 10 positions match TRBD2. Per germline, CDR1 SGHTA and CDR2 FQGTGA. This CDR3 has 18 amino acids. V lost 2 bases and J lost 1; bases outside the gene matches: 9. In DNA form, the CDR3 reads TGTGCCAGCAGCTTACGTACTAGCGGGATAGTTGGCACAGATACGCAGTATTTT. Its protein product is CASSLRTSGIVGTDTQYF.

A word on this clone: Since a much larger clone is just one base distant, this may be a read error. At the DNA level, this CDR3 is encoded by other sequences in the same sample as well. The gene calls are TRBV11-2 and TRBJ1-5; 8 bases agree with TRBD1. CDR3 length: 14 amino acids. Germline CDR1 and CDR2: SGHAT and FQNNGV. The CDR3 loop reads CASSGGQGNQPQHF. The CDR3 DNA follows: TGTGCCAGCAGCGGTGGACAGGGCAATCAGCCACAGCATTTT.

This clone has a handful of counts. V and J are TRBV6-1 and TRBJ1-4; D gene uncertain. V lost 6 bases and J 2 bases, leaving 13 bases between the germline ends. Germline CDR1 and CDR2: MNHNS and SASEGT. CDR3 length: 15 amino acids. The chain's CDR3 is CASSSTWETNEKLFF. The CDR3 nucleotides are TGTGCCAGCAGCTCTACTTGGGAGACTAATGAAAAACTGTTTTTT.

J is TRBJ1-2 and V is TRBV5-4; D gene unclear. Germline loops: CDR1 SGHNT, CDR2 YYREEE (reference sequence). CDR3 size: 11 residues. The V and J ends lost 0 bases and 7 bases respectively, with 4 bases between them. CDR3 sequence (DNA): TGTGCCAGCAGCTTGGGGGGTGGCTACACCTTC. This codes for CASSLGGGYTF. Full variable domain (rest looked up from reference TRBV5-4 and TRBJ1-2): ETGVTQSPTHLIKTRGQQVTLRCSSQSGHNTVSWYQQALGQGPQFIFQYYREEENGRGNFPPRFSGLQFPNYSSELNVNALELDDSALYLCASSLGGGYTFGSGTRLTVV.

The J gene is TRBJ1-2, the V gene TRBV29-1; D is possibly TRBD1 (6 bases). Germline CDR1 is SQVTM and CDR2 is ANQGSEA. This CDR3 has 13 amino acids. This CDR3 is CSTSMGGGDGYTF. CDR3 sequence (DNA): TGCAGTACCTCAATGGGGGGGGGCGATGGCTACACCTTC. The whole variable domain, filled in from reference TRBV29-1 and TRBJ1-2, reads SAVISQKPSRDICQRGTSLTIQCQVDSQVTMMFWYRQQPGQSLTLIATANQGSEATYESGFVIDKFPISRPNLTFSTLTVSNMSPEDSSIYLCSTSMGGGDGYTFGSGTRLTVV.

This clone was counted ten times or more. The chain has TRBV9 and TRBJ2-1; 7 bases align to TRBD2. The CDR3 sequence is 14 residues long. Germline V CDR1 and CDR2: SGDLS, YYNGEE. V dropped 4 bases and J dropped 8; count of bases not matched to a gene: 9. This CDR3 reads CASSPGLVVDEQFF. Written as DNA, the CDR3 is TGTGCCAGCAGCCCCGGACTAGTTGTGGATGAGCAGTTCTTC.

This clone turned up a few times. The rearrangement links TRBV13 to TRBJ2-2, with D perhaps matching TRBD2 (6 bases). This CDR3 has 15 residues. Trimming removed 2 bases from V and 7 bases from J, with 14 bases in between. Per the germline V gene, CDR1 is PRHDT and CDR2 is FYEKMQ (reference sequence). Written as DNA, the CDR3 is TGTGCCAGCAGCTTACGTGGGACTGCGGGCGGGGAGCTGTTTTTT. As protein: CASSLRGTAGGELFF.